This TCR beta chain originates from a study of T cells in Graves' hyperthyroidism and ophthalmopathy. The TCR beta CDR3 regions underwent amplification using RNA transcripts as the source. First-round RT-PCR of the TCR CDR3 relied on the HTBI primer set. A single record per CDR3 protein comes from TCRdb applying MiXCR to the multiplex PCR reads. The data show 300,000 to 350,000 distinct CDR3 sequences, with about 20% seen just once and about 49% held by the top ten. Germline CDR1 SGDLS, CDR2 YYNGEE. V lost 0 bases and J lost 7, with 20 bases in between. The CDR3 has 17 amino acids. This rearrangement joins TRBV9 to TRBJ2-4; D may be TRBD1 (8 bases). Sequenced sample: blood. This TCR derives from a woman aged 45-65 years with Graves' hyperthyroidism. In nucleotides, the CDR3 is TGTGCCAGCAGCGTAGCCCTAAATGGACAGGGAGGGAACATTCAGTACTTC. It translates to CASSVALNGQGGNIQYF.